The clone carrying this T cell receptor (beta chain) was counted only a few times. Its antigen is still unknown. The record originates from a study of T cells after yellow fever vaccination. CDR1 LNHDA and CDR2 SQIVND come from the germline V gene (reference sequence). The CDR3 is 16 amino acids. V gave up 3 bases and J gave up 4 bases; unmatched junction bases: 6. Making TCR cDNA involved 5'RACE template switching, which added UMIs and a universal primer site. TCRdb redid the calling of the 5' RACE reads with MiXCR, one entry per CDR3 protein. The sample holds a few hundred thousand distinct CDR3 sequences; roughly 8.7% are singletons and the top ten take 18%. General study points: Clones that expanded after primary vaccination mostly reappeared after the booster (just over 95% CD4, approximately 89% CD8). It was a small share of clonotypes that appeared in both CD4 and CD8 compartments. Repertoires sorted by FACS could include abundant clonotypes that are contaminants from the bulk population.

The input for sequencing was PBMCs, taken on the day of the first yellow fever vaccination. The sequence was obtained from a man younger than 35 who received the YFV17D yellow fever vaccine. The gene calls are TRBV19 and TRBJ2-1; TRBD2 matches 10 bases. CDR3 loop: CASSMGLAGVYNEQFF. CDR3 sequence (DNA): TGTGCCAGTAGTATGGGTCTAGCGGGGGTTTACAATGAGCAGTTCTTC.